This is a list of T cell receptor beta chains from one sample in a study of blood T cells in healthy people across ages. One entry per CDR3 protein, called by TCRdb with MiXCR from the 5' RACE reads. The table shows hundreds of thousands of distinct CDR3 sequences, with roughly 43% occurring only once. Sequencing was carried out using blood. All receptors come from a man aged 80 or over in good health. CDR3s leave out the opening cysteine and the closing phenylalanine or tryptophan. Fields, in order: J gene, V gene, clone size, CDR3 protein. Clone size appears in some rows only: once, few, many, or a class for an expanded clone.

J: TRBJ2-7
V: TRBV7-2
size: once
CDR3: ASSSLAGAPNEQY

J: TRBJ2-6
V: TRBV28
size: few
CDR3: ATQSGGSGANVLT

J: TRBJ2-1
V: TRBV20-1
size: -
CDR3: SAFGGTRLNEQF

J: TRBJ2-1
V: TRBV7-2
size: few
CDR3: ASSSTGTSVYNEQF

J: TRBJ2-1
V: TRBV10-3
size: -
CDR3: AISVGSLSYNEQF

J: TRBJ1-6
V: TRBV7-2
size: -
CDR3: ASGLNPAGSNSPLH

J: TRBJ1-5
V: TRBV12-3/TRBV12-4
size: -
CDR3: ASSFGDNQPQH

J: TRBJ2-3
V: TRBV5-1
size: -
CDR3: ASSWRGTDTQY

J: TRBJ1-6
V: TRBV4-3
size: few
CDR3: ASSHGDSPNSPLH

J: TRBJ2-3
V: TRBV7-2
size: -
CDR3: ASSFGAGGLADTQY

J: -
V: TRBV6-2/TRBV6-3
size: -
CDR3: ASSYGTAGTLGIHEQY

J: TRBJ1-1
V: TRBV6-6
size: -
CDR3: ASTLDGTEAF

J: -
V: TRBV7-8
size: -
CDR3: ASSSGVSGSSYNEQY

J: TRBJ1-1
V: TRBV5-1
size: few
CDR3: ASSTSGTGGTEAF

J: -
V: TRBV24-1
size: -
CDR3: ATSDRGEQY

J: TRBJ2-7
V: TRBV6-5
size: -
CDR3: ASSYTDRGFYEQY

J: TRBJ2-2
V: TRBV20-1
size: -
CDR3: SAPRGYTGELF

J: TRBJ2-5
V: TRBV18
size: many
CDR3: ASSPFRGWEQY

J: TRBJ1-5
V: TRBV15
size: -
CDR3: ATSSGLTDQPQH

J: TRBJ1-1
V: TRBV10-3
size: few
CDR3: ATSRDRDVTEAF

J: TRBJ1-4
V: TRBV7-9
size: few
CDR3: ASGLSGGTTNEKLF

J: TRBJ1-1
V: TRBV27
size: -
CDR3: ASSLSGRVNTEAF

J: TRBJ1-1
V: TRBV3-1
size: few
CDR3: ASSLRGGPNTEAF

J: TRBJ2-7
V: TRBV2
size: -
CDR3: ASSDMEGHEQY

J: TRBJ2-1
V: TRBV6-5
size: few
CDR3: ASSYAARALHNEQF

J: TRBJ2-2
V: TRBV20-1
size: -
CDR3: SVPGRGSNTGELF

J: TRBJ2-3
V: TRBV18
size: -
CDR3: ASSAWGRPSTDTQY

J: TRBJ2-7
V: TRBV6-2/TRBV6-3
size: -
CDR3: ASRRDRGYYEQY